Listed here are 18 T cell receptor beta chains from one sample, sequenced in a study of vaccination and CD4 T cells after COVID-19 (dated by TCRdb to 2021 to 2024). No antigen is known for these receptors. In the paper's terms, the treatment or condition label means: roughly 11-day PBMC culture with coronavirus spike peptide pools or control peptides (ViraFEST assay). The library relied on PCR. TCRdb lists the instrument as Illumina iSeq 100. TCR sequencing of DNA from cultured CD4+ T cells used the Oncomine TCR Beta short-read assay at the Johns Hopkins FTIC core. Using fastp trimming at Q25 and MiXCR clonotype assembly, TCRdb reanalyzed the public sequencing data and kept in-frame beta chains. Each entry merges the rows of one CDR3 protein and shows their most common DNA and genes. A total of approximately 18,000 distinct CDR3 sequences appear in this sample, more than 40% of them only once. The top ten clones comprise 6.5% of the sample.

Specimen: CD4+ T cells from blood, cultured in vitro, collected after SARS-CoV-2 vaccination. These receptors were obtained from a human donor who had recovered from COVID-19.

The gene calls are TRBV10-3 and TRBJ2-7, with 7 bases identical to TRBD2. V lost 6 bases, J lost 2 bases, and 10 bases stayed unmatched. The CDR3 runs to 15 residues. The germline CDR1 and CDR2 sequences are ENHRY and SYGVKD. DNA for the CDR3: TGTGCCATCAGCGCTTCTAGCGGAATTACCTACGAGCAGTACTTC. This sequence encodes CAISASSGITYEQYF.

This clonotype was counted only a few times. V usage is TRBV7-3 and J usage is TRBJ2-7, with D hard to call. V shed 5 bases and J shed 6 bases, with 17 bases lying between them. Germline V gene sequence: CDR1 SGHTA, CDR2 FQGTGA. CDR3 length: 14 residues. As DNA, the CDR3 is TGTGCCAGCAGCCCCGCTCCTACTTTGGGCGAGCAGTACTTC. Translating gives CASSPAPTLGEQYF. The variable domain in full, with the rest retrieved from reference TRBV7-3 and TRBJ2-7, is GAGVSQTPSNKVTEKGKYVELRCDPISGHTALYWYRQSLGQGPEFLIYFQGTGAADDSGLPNDRFFAVRPEGSVSTLKIQRTERGDSAVYLCASSPAPTLGEQYFGPGTRLTVT.

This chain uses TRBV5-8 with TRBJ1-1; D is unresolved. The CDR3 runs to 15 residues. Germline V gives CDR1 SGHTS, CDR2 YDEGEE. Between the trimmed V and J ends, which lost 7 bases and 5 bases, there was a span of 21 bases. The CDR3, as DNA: TGTGCCAGCGGAGCGGTGGCTGAAAGGAGGACTGAAGCTTTCTTT. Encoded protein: CASGAVAERRTEAFF.

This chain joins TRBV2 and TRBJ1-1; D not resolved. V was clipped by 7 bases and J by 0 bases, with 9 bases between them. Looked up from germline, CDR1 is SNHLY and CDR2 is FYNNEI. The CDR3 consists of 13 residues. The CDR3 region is CASKRDMNTEAFF. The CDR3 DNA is TGTGCCAGCAAGCGAGACATGAACACTGAAGCTTTCTTT.

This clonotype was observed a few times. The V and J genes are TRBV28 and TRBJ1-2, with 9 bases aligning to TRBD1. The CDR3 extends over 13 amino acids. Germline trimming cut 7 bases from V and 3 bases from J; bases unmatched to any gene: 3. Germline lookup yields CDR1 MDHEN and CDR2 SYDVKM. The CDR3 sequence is CASNWDRDYGYTF. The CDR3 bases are TGTGCCAGCAACTGGGACAGGGACTATGGCTACACCTTC.

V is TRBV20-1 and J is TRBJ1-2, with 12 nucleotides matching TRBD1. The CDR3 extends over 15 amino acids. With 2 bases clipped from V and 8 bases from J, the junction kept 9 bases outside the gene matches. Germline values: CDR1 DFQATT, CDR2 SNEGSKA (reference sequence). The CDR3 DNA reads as TGCAGTGCTAGACCCCCGGGACAGGGGGCAAGGGGCTACACCTTC. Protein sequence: CSARPPGQGARGYTF.

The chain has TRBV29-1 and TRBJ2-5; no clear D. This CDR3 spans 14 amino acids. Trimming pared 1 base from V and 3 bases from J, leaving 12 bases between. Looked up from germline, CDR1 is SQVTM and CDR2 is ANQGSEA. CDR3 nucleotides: TGCAGCGTTGAAGCCCGAAGGGAAAAAGAGACCCAGTACTTC. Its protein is CSVEARREKETQYF.

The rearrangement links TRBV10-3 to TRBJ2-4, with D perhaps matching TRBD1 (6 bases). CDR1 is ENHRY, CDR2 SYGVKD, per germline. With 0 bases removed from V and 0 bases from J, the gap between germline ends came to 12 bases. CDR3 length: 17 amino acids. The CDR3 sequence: CAISESVGGIAKNIQYF. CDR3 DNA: TGTGCCATCAGTGAGTCGGTAGGGGGAATAGCCAAAAACATTCAGTACTTC.

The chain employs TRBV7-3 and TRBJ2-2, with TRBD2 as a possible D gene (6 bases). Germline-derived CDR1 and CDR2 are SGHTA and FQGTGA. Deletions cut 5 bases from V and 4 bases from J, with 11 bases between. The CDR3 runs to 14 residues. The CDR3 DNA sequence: TGTGCCAGCAGCCCAACTAGCCTCACCGGGGAGCTGTTTTTT. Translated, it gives CASSPTSLTGELFF.

CDR3 nucleotides: TGTGCCACCCGTCCCGAGGGGAACACTGAAGCTTTCTTT. It translates to CATRPEGNTEAFF. The chain carries TRBV2 and TRBJ1-1; no clear D. Trimming cost V 10 bases and J 1 base, with 13 bases left between them. This CDR3 has 13 residues. The germline V gene has CDR1 SNHLY and CDR2 FYNNEI.

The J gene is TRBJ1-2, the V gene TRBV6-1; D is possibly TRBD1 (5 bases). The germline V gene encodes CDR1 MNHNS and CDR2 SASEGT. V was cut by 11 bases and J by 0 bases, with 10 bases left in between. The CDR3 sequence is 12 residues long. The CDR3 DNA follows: TGTGCCGCCTCAGGGACTAACTATGGCTACACCTTC. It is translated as CAASGTNYGYTF.

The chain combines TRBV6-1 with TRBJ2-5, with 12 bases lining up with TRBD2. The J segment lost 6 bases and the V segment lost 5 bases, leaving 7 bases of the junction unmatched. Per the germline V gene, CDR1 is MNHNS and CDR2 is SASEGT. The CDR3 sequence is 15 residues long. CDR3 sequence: CASSPRTSGMKTQYF. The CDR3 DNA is TGTGCCAGCAGTCCTAGGACTAGCGGGATGAAGACCCAGTACTTC.

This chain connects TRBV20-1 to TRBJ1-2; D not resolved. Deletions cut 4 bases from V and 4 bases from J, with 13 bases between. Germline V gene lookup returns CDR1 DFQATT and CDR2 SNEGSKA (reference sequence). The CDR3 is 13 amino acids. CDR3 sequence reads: CSATPWEAYGYTF. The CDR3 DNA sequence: TGCAGTGCTACCCCCTGGGAGGCCTATGGCTACACCTTC.

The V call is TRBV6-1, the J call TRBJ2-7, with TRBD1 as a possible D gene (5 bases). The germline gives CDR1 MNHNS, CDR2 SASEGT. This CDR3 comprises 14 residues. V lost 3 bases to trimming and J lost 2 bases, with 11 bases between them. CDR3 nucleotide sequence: TGTGCCAGCAGTGACCCAGGGTCAACCTACGAGCAGTACTTC. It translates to CASSDPGSTYEQYF.

CDR3 sequence (DNA): TGCAGTGCCCACGGACTAGCGATTACCTACGAGCAGTACTTC. Translating gives CSAHGLAITYEQYF. V is TRBV20-1 and J is TRBJ2-7; TRBD2 matches 9 bases. The CDR3 is made up of 14 amino acids. V trimming: 6 bases; J trimming: 2 bases; junction bases outside the gene matches: 8. Germline values: CDR1 DFQATT, CDR2 SNEGSKA (reference sequence).

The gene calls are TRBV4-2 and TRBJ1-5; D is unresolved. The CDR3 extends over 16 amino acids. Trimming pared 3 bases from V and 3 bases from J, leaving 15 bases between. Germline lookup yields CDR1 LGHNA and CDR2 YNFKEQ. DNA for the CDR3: TGTGCCAGCAGCCACGCCGTGGAGGGCACCAATCAGCCCCAGCATTTT. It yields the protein CASSHAVEGTNQPQHF.

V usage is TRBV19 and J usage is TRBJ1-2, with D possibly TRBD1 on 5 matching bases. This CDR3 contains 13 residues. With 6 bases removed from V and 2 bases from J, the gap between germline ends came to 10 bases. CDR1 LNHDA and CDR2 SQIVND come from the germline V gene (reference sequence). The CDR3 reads CASSDRGNYGYTF. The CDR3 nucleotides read TGTGCCAGTAGCGACAGAGGCAACTATGGCTACACCTTC.

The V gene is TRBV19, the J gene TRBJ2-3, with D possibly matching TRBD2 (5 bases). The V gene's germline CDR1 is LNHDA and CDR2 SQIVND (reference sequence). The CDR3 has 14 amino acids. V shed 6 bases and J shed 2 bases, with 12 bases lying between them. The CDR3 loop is CASSPGVITDTQYF. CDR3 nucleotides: TGTGCCAGTAGCCCCGGGGTGATCACAGATACGCAGTATTTT.